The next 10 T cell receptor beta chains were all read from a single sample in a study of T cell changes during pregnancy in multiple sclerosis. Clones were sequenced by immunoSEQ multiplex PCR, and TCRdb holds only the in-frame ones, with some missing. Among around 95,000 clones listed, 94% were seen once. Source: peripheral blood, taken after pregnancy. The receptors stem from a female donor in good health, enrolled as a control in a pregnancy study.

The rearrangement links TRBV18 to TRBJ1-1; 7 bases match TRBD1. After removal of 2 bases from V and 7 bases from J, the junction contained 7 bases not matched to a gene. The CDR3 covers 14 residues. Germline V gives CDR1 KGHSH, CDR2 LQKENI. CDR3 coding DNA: TGTGCCAGCTCACCATTTGGGACAGCGAATGAAGCTTTCTTT. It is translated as CASSPFGTANEAFF.

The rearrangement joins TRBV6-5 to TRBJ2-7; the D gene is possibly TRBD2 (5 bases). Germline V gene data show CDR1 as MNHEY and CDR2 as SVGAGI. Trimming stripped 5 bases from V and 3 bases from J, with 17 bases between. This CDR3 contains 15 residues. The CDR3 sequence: CASSQNGGFLYEQYF. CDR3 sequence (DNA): TGTGCCAGCAGTCAAAACGGCGGGTTCCTCTACGAGCAGTACTTC.

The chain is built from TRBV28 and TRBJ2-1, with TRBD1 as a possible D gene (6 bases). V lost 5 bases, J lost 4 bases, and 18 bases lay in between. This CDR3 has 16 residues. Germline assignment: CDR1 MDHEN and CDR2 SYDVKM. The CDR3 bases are TGTGCCAGCAGTCTGGGTTGGGGGCTGCGATACAATGAGCAGTTCTTC. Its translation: CASSLGWGLRYNEQFF. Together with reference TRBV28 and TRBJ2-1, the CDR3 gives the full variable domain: DVKVTQSSRYLVKRTGEKVFLECVQDMDHENMFWYRQDPGLGLRLIYFSYDVKMKEKGDIPEGYSVSREKKERFSLILESASTNQTSMYLCASSLGWGLRYNEQFFGPGTRLTVL.

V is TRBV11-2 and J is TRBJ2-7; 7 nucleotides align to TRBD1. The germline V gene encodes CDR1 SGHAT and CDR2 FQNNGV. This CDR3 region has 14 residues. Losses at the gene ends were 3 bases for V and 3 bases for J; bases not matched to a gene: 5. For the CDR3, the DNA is TGTGCCAGCAGCTTCGACAGGGTAAACTACGAGCAGTACTTC. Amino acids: CASSFDRVNYEQYF.

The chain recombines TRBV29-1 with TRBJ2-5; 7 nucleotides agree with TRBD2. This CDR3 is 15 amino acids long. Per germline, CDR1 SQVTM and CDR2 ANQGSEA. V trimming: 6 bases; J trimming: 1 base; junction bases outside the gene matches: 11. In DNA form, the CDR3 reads TGCAGCGTCACCCCGCCCCCGGGGGGCCAAGAGACCCAGTACTTC. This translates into CSVTPPPGGQETQYF.

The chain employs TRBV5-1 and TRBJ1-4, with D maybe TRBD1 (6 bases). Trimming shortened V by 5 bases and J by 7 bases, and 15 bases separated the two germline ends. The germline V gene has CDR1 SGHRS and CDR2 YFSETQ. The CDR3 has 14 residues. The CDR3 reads CASSSTGTTEKLFF. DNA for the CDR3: TGCGCCAGCAGTTCTACAGGGACGACTGAAAAACTGTTTTTT.

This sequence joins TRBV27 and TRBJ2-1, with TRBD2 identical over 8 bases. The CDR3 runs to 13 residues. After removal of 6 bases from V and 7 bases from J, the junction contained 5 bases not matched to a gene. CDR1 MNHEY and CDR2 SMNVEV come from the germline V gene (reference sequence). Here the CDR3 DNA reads TGTGCCAGCAGCGGGAGGGCGGTAAATGAGCAGTTCTTC. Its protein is CASSGRAVNEQFF.

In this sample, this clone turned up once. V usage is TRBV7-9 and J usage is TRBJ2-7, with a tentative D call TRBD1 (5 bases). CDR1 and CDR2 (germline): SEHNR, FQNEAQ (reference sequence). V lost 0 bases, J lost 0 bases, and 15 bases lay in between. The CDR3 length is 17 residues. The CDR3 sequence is CASSLAGHPESSYEQYF. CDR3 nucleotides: TGTGCCAGCAGCTTAGCAGGACACCCTGAAAGCTCCTACGAGCAGTACTTC.

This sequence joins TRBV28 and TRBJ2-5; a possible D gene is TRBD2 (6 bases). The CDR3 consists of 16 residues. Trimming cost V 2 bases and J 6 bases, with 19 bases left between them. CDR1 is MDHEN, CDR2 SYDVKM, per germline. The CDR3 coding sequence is TGTGCCAGCAGTTTACCCCTTGGGGGGTTAGTAAAGACCCAGTACTTC. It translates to CASSLPLGGLVKTQYF.

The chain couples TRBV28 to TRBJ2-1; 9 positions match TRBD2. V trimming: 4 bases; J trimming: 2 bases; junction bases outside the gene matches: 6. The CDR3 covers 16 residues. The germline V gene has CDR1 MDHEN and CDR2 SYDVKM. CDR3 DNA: TGTGCCAGCAGTTCCTCGCTAGCGGGAACCTACAATGAGCAGTTCTTC. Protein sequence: CASSSSLAGTYNEQFF.